Following are 22 T cell receptor beta chains from one sample sequenced in a study of early T cells in non-severe SARS-CoV-2 infection. TCRdb re-analysed the 5' RACE reads in MiXCR, keeping a single row per CDR3 protein. The repertoire holds over 75,000 distinct CDR3 sequences, with 14% to 15% as singletons. The specimen sequenced was whole blood. These TCRs come from an adult who was a healthcare worker with PCR-confirmed SARS-CoV-2 infection or an uninfected control (not recorded which).

The genes are TRBV11-2 and TRBJ1-1; D is perhaps TRBD1 (5 bases). Germline V gene lookup returns CDR1 SGHAT and CDR2 FQNNGV. V shed 0 bases and J shed 5 bases, with 10 bases lying between them. CDR3 length equals 14 residues. CDR3 loop: CASSLDQGRTEAFF. For the CDR3, the DNA is TGTGCCAGCAGCTTAGATCAGGGTAGGACTGAAGCTTTCTTT.

This clonotype was observed a handful of times. The chain joins TRBV3-1 to TRBJ1-2; D gene ambiguous. Germline CDR1 LGHDT, CDR2 YNNKEL (reference sequence). The V end was cut by 1 base, the J end by 4 bases, with 4 bases between. The length of the CDR3 is 12 residues. This CDR3 reads CASSQGTYGYTF. The CDR3 DNA is TGTGCCAGCAGCCAAGGGACCTATGGCTACACCTTC.

This clonotype was picked up a small number of times. This chain links TRBV7-9 with TRBJ2-1, with D perhaps TRBD1 (5 bases). Trimming took 5 bases from V and 1 from J, leaving 12 bases between them. Germline CDR1 SEHNR, CDR2 FQNEAQ (reference sequence). The length of the CDR3 is 15 residues. DNA for the CDR3: TGTGCCAGCAGCACCAGGGTTGAATCCTACAATGAGCAGTTCTTC. This translates into CASSTRVESYNEQFF.

The table lists this clonotype with a few counts. The J gene is TRBJ2-2, the V gene TRBV9; either TRBD1 or TRBD2 may supply D (5 bases each). Germline loops: CDR1 SGDLS, CDR2 YYNGEE. The length of the CDR3 is 15 residues. Trimming left V 4 bases short and J 1 base short, with 11 bases between. The CDR3 DNA is TGTGCCAGCAGCAACCGGGACCAGAACACCGGGGAGCTGTTTTTT. Its protein is CASSNRDQNTGELFF.

The V call is TRBV18, the J call TRBJ1-6; a possible D gene is TRBD1 (6 bases). CDR3 size: 14 residues. CDR1 is KGHSH and CDR2 is LQKENI in the germline V gene. V lost 5 bases and J lost 10, with 15 bases in between. The CDR3 is CASSARGGNSPLHF. Written as DNA, the CDR3 is TGTGCCAGCTCAGCTAGGGGGGGCAACTCACCCCTCCACTTT.

This chain joins TRBV6-4 and TRBJ1-1; 7 bases fit TRBD1. CDR1 and CDR2 from the germline V gene are MRHNA and SNTAGT. This CDR3 region has 14 residues. Trimming took 5 bases from V and 4 from J; bases not matched to a gene: 7. The CDR3 sequence is CASSLDRESTEAFF. The CDR3 coding sequence is TGTGCCAGCAGTCTCGACAGGGAGAGCACTGAAGCTTTCTTT.

This clonotype was detected ten times or more. This rearrangement joins TRBV11-2 to TRBJ2-7, with unresolved D. The CDR3 is 13 residues long. The V end lost 4 bases, the J end lost 1 base, and 8 bases lay between the germline ends. Germline CDR1 and CDR2: SGHAT and FQNNGV. The CDR3 sequence is CASSSLSSYEQYF. The CDR3 coding sequence is TGTGCCAGCAGCTCCCTTTCATCCTACGAGCAGTACTTC.

The chain links TRBV11-2 to TRBJ2-5; 7 bases are a match to TRBD1. CDR1 is SGHAT, CDR2 FQNNGV, per germline. The CDR3 is 15 amino acids. Losses at the gene ends were 6 bases for V and 0 bases for J; bases not matched to a gene: 7. The CDR3 here is CASRTGTENQETQYF. CDR3 DNA sequence: TGTGCCAGCAGAACCGGGACAGAAAACCAAGAGACCCAGTACTTC.

In its sample, this clonotype was seen a few times. The chain joins TRBV3-1 to TRBJ1-6; possible D gene TRBD1, 5 bases. V lost 1 base and J lost 9, with 13 bases in between. The germline gives CDR1 LGHDT, CDR2 YNNKEL (reference sequence). The CDR3 contains 15 residues. For the CDR3, the DNA is TGTGCCAGCAGCCAAGCCACAGGAGGACGTTCACCCCTCCACTTT. Translating gives CASSQATGGRSPLHF.

The chain has TRBV28 and TRBJ2-7, with D perhaps matching TRBD2 (6 bases). V was trimmed by 4 bases and J by 1 base, leaving 14 bases between them. The CDR3 covers 15 residues. Germline CDR1 MDHEN, CDR2 SYDVKM. CDR3 nucleotides: TGTGCCAGCAGTTACCCGGGACTCGGATCCTACGAGCAGTACTTC. Its translation: CASSYPGLGSYEQYF.

V usage is TRBV7-2 and J usage is TRBJ2-1; 10 bases agree with TRBD2. The ends lost 4 bases at V and 8 bases at J; junction bases unmatched: 8. This CDR3 is built from 15 residues. CDR1 is SGHTA, CDR2 FQGNSA, per germline. The CDR3: CASSSLAGVVHEQFF. In DNA form, the CDR3 reads TGTGCCAGCAGCTCTCTAGCGGGAGTTGTCCATGAGCAGTTCTTC.

Only one count was recorded for this clonotype. The chain couples TRBV29-1 to TRBJ2-1; D unresolved. Germline V lookup: CDR1 SQVTM, CDR2 ANQGSEA. Trimming took off 5 bases at V and 8 bases at J, with 10 bases between the two ends. The CDR3 has 11 amino acids. CDR3 sequence: CSVWLSYEQFF. The CDR3, as DNA: TGCAGCGTTTGGCTATCCTATGAGCAGTTCTTC.

This clonotype was observed a few times. The chain employs TRBV5-1 and TRBJ2-5, with 10 positions matching TRBD2. Germline values: CDR1 SGHRS, CDR2 YFSETQ. CDR3 length: 15 amino acids. The V gene end was trimmed by 1 base and the J gene end by 1 base; junction bases not matched to a gene: 1. The CDR3 here is CASSLTSGIQETQYF. CDR3 coding DNA: TGCGCCAGCAGCTTGACTAGCGGGATCCAAGAGACCCAGTACTTC.

The sample holds many counts of this clonotype. The chain is built from TRBV2 and TRBJ2-1, with 10 nucleotides matching TRBD2. Germline V gives CDR1 SNHLY, CDR2 FYNNEI. V shed 6 bases, J shed 4 bases, and the junction held 6 bases outside the gene matches. CDR3 length equals 15 residues. The CDR3 loop is CASSLRTSGYNEQFF. CDR3 sequence (DNA): TGTGCCAGCAGCCTCCGGACTAGCGGATACAATGAGCAGTTCTTC.

This clonotype has a handful of counts. The chain joins TRBV28 to TRBJ1-6, with 8 bases aligning to TRBD1. Germline CDR1 MDHEN, CDR2 SYDVKM. The J segment lost 6 bases and the V segment lost 6 bases, leaving 10 bases of the junction unmatched. CDR3 size: 16 residues. CDR3: CASSGTGSMANSPLHF. The CDR3, as DNA: TGTGCCAGCAGCGGGACAGGATCTATGGCTAATTCACCCCTCCACTTT.

This sequence joins TRBV6-5 and TRBJ2-7, with TRBD2 matching 8 bases. CDR3 length: 15 residues. Germline V gene data show CDR1 as MNHEY and CDR2 as SVGAGI. After removal of 0 bases from V and 1 base from J, the junction contained 2 bases not matched to a gene. This CDR3 is CASSYSASGSYEQYF. For the CDR3, the DNA is TGTGCCAGCAGTTACTCGGCTAGCGGGTCCTACGAGCAGTACTTC.

The rearrangement joins TRBV6-1 to TRBJ2-7; 11 nucleotides line up with TRBD2. This CDR3 has 13 amino acids. Germline CDR1 MNHNS, CDR2 SASEGT. J gave up 6 bases and V 8 bases, and 6 bases lay outside the gene matches. CDR3 residues: CASGLAGGAEQYF. The CDR3, as DNA: TGTGCCAGCGGGCTAGCGGGAGGCGCCGAGCAGTACTTC.

This clonotype was detected only a few times. The gene calls are TRBV7-6 and TRBJ1-2, with 7 nucleotides matching TRBD1. This CDR3 has 15 residues. With V trimmed by 5 bases and J by 4 bases, 10 bases remained unmatched. The germline CDR1 and CDR2 sequences are SGHVS and FNYEAQ. CDR3 region: CASSPTGKRGYGYTF. Here the CDR3 DNA reads TGTGCCAGCAGCCCGACAGGGAAGAGGGGCTATGGCTACACCTTC. Based on the CDR3 plus reference TRBV7-6 and TRBJ1-2, the full variable domain is GAGVSQSPRYKVTKRGQDVALRCDPISGHVSLYWYRQALGQGPEFLTYFNYEAQQDKSGLPNDRFSAERPEGSISTLTIQRTEQRDSAMYRCASSPTGKRGYGYTFGSGTRLTVV.

This clonotype turned up a few times. The rearrangement uses TRBV7-9 and TRBJ2-1; D is ambiguous. The CDR3 consists of 12 residues. The germline V and J ends were trimmed by 3 bases and 2 bases, with 2 bases remaining between them. Germline V gene sequence: CDR1 SEHNR, CDR2 FQNEAQ (reference sequence). The CDR3 DNA reads as TGTGCCAGCAGCTTCCCCTACAATGAGCAGTTCTTC. Protein sequence: CASSFPYNEQFF.

This clonotype occurred a few times. The chain employs TRBV7-6 and TRBJ2-5, with 7 nucleotides matching TRBD2. CDR1 SGHVS and CDR2 FNYEAQ come from the germline V gene. The CDR3 consists of 13 residues. Trimming took 4 bases from V and 5 from J; bases not matched to a gene: 4. The CDR3 reads CASSSGLDETQYF. The CDR3 nucleotides are TGTGCCAGCAGCTCCGGACTAGATGAGACCCAGTACTTC. Filled out from reference TRBV7-6 and TRBJ2-5, the complete variable domain reads GAGVSQSPRYKVTKRGQDVALRCDPISGHVSLYWYRQALGQGPEFLTYFNYEAQQDKSGLPNDRFSAERPEGSISTLTIQRTEQRDSAMYRCASSSGLDETQYFGPGTRLLVL.

This chain links TRBV10-3 with TRBJ2-1, with 8 bases fitting TRBD1. This CDR3 comprises 12 residues. With 11 bases clipped from V and 7 bases from J, the junction kept 7 bases outside the gene matches. The germline gives CDR1 ENHRY, CDR2 SYGVKD. As DNA, the CDR3 is TGTGCCGCCGGGACAGGTAATAATGAGCAGTTCTTC. It is translated as CAAGTGNNEQFF.

This clonotype was counted ten times or more. J is TRBJ1-1 and V is TRBV29-1; perhaps TRBD1 as D (6 bases). The CDR3 length is 16 residues. Trimming took 5 bases from V and 6 from J, leaving 25 bases between them. Germline lookup yields CDR1 SQVTM and CDR2 ANQGSEA. The CDR3 DNA reads TGCAGCGTTTTGAAACGCCCCGGGACACGGGGGGCTGAAGCTTTCTTT. Protein: CSVLKRPGTRGAEAFF.